This section outlines one TCR beta chain sequence together with its context. It has no known antigen specificity. Per-nucleotide qualities are absent, and no much larger clonotype sits a single base away. The data originate from a study of shared clonotypes between healthy human individuals (dated by TCRdb to the early 2020s). At the level of the whole study: The cohort comprised a couple of women and a few men aged 18 to 49 years. To estimate repertoire size and how much clonotypes are shared between individuals, the study performed deep sequencing of blood TCR repertoires from five healthy adults. Between about 0.94 and 8.9 billion PBMCs per donor were obtained by leukapheresis. Different laboratories and diverse techniques were used to prepare libraries and sequence TCR repertoires, to increase sequencing depth and limit assay-specific biases. Study-wide conclusions, independent of this receptor: Only blood was sampled, and tissue TCR repertoires likely differ from those in blood. Because the study included a small number of donors, the genetic and exposure-history diversity represented was limited. Based on pairwise subsampling, the degree of clonotype sharing among donors was expected to be affected by sequencing depth.

Donors were healthy HIV-negative adults with no recently reported acute infections or vaccinations. All donors were Caucasian adults living in Nashville, Tennessee, USA. For unsorted samples, around 85 million PBMCs were counted, and genomic DNA was extracted using the QIAamp DNA Blood Mini kit. Blood was obtained by leukapheresis, after which PBMCs were separated by Ficoll-Histopaque density gradient centrifugation and cryopreserved in liquid nitrogen vapor phase. Per the germline V gene, SGHRS is the CDR1 and YFSETQ is the CDR2. Including cysteine and phenylalanine, the CDR3 has 15 amino acids. Of all the DNA, just the CDR3 is kept, 45 bases in frame from base 1. V sheds 2 bases and J sheds 6 bases, leaving 15 bases between their ends. Using the deep immunoSEQ assay, TCR CDR3 regions were amplified from genomic DNA by multiplex PCR. Extracted genomic DNA from each cell subset was spread evenly across all wells of several immunoSEQ 96-well plates, with each plate serving as a replicate. For unsorted PBMC, each replicate PCR was loaded with approximately 300 ng genomic DNA, equivalent to about 30,000 T cell genomes. Ten immunoSEQ deep assay plates were used to sequence unsorted PBMC genomic DNA. Purified libraries were quantified with a Qubit 3.0 fluorometer, sized on a Bioanalyzer 2100, and re-quantified with the KAPA Library Quantification kit. Every immunoSEQ 96-well plate was sequenced on a dedicated single-read 150-cycle Illumina NextSeq 550 flow cell. As for the authors' bioinformatics: The immunoSEQ output contained only junctional sequences without quality scores, so filtering could not match that applied to full-length reads. To assign V/J genes and CDR3, sequences were annotated using PyIR, a Python wrapper for IgBLAST v1.9, with IMGT germline references. Reads with weak V/J assignments (E-value above 1e-6), missing CDR3, stop codons, out-of-frame junctions, or ambiguous translated residues were removed. V3J clonotypes were defined by identical inferred V gene, J gene, and CDR3 amino acid sequence. To compute the percentage overlap between repertoires, the number of shared unique clonotypes was divided by the size of the smaller repertoire. Richness of each repertoire was evaluated using RTK rarefaction, the Chao1 estimator, and Recon v2.1 estimates of unobserved clonotypes. In TCRdb, the immuneACCESS table is reduced to in-frame sequences with V and J assigned. These tables do not hold every clone; where another copy was compared, an unresolved V gene accounts for under half, and the others remain unexplained. The V and J calls and clone size are taken from that table; D and trimming were inferred from the DNA. For this sample the table gives about half a million clones, of which around 79% were detected only once. About 12% of the sample belongs to the ten largest clones.

Sequencing input: PBMCs. The sequence is built from TRBV5-1 and TRBJ2-1, with no confidently assigned D gene. This clonotype was obtained from a woman between 35 and 50 years old in good health. Some clones in this sample may be carry-over from other donors' samples. This receptor has the CDR3 CASSFGYSLINEQFF. The DNA reads as follows: TGCGCCAGCAGCTTTGGTTACAGCCTAATCAATGAGCAGTTCTTC.